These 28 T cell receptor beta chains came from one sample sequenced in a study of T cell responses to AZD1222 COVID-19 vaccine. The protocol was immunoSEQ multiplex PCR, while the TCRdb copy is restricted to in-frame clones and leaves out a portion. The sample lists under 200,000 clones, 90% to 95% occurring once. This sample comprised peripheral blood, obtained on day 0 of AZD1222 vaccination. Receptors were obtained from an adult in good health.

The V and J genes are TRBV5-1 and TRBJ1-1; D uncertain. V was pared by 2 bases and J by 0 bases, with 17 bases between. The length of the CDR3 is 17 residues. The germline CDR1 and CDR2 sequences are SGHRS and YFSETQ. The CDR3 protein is CASSLRNHGGMNTEAFF. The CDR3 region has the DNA TGCGCCAGCAGCTTACGTAACCACGGTGGTATGAACACTGAAGCTTTCTTT.

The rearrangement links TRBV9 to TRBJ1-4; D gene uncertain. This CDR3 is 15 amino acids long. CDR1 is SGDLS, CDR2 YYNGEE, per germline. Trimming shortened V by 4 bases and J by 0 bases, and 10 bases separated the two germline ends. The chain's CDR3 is CASSRQPATNEKLFF. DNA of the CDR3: TGTGCCAGCAGCCGCCAGCCTGCAACTAATGAAAAACTGTTTTTT.

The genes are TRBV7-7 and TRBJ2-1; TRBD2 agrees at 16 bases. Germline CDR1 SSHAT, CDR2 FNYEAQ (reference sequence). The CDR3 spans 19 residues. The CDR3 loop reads CATLGLAGGPILPVNEQFF. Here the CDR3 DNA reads TGTGCTACCCTGGGACTAGCGGGAGGGCCCATCCTTCCTGTAAATGAGCAGTTCTTC.

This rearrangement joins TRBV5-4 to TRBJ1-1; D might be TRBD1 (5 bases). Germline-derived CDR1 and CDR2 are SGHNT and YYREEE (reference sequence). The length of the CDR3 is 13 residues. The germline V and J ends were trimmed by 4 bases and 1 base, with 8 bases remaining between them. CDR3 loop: CASSLGRNTEAFF. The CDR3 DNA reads TGTGCCAGCAGCCTGGGACGGAACACTGAAGCTTTCTTT. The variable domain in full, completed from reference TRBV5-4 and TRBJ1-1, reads ETGVTQSPTHLIKTRGQQVTLRCSSQSGHNTVSWYQQALGQGPQFIFQYYREEENGRGNFPPRFSGLQFPNYSSELNVNALELDDSALYLCASSLGRNTEAFFGQGTRLTVV.

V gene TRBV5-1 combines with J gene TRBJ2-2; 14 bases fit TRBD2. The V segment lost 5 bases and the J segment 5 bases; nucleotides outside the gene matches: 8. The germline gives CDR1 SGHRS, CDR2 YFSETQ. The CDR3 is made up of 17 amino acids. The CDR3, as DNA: TGCGCCAGCAGGATCGGGACTAGCGGGAGAGGAACCGGGGAGCTGTTTTTT. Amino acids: CASRIGTSGRGTGELFF.

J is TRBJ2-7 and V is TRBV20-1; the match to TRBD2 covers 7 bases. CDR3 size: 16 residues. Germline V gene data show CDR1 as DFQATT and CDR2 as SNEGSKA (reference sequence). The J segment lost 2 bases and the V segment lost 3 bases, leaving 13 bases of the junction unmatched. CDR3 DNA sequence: TGCAGTGCTAGTCCCCCGAAAGCGGGGCAAACCTACGAGCAGTACTTC. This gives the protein CSASPPKAGQTYEQYF.

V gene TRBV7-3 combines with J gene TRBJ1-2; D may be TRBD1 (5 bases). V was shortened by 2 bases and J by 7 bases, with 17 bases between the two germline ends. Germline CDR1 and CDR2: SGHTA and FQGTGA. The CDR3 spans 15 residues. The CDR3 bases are TGTGCCAGCAGCTTAGGAGTCCCGGGGGGGGGTGGCTACACCTTC. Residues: CASSLGVPGGGGYTF.

CDR3 bases: TGTGCCAGCAGTGACCCTTCGTGGGCCGGGGGACACAGCAATCAGCCCCAGCATTTT. Protein sequence: CASSDPSWAGGHSNQPQHF. V and J are TRBV2 and TRBJ1-5, with a possible D match to TRBD1 (6 bases). Germline-derived CDR1 and CDR2 are SNHLY and FYNNEI. Between the trimmed V and J ends, which lost 3 bases and 1 base, there was a span of 22 bases. The CDR3 covers 19 residues.

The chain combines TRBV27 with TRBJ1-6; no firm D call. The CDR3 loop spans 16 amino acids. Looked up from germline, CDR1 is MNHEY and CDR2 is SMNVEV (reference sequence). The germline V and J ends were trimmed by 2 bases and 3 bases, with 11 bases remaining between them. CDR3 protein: CASSLRVGFYNSPLHF. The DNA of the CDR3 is TGTGCCAGCAGTTTAAGGGTTGGGTTCTATAATTCACCCCTCCACTTT.

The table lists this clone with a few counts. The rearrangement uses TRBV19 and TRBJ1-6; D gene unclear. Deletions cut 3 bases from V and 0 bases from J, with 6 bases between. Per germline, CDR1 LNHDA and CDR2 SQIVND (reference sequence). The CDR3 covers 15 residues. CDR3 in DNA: TGTGCCAGTAGTATCGGAGGCTCCTATAATTCACCCCTCCACTTT. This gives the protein CASSIGGSYNSPLHF.

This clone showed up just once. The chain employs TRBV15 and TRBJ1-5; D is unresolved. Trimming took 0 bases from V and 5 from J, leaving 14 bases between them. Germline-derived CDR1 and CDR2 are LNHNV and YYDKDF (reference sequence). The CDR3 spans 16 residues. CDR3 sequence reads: CATSRDPHGEDQPQHF. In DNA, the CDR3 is TGTGCCACCAGCAGAGATCCACACGGGGAAGATCAGCCCCAGCATTTT.

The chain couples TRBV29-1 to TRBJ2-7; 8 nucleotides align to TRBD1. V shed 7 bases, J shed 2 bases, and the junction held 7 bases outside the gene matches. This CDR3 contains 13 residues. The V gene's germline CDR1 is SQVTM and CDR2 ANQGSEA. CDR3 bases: TGCAGCGCCCGCGGGACAGGAGCCTACGAGCAGTACTTC. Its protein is CSARGTGAYEQYF.

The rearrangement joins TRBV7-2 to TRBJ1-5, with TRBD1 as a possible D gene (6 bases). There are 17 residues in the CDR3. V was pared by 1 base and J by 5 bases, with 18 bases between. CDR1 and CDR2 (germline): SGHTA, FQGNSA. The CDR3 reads CASSLVGVSGGDQPQHF. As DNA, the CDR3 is TGTGCCAGCAGCTTAGTTGGGGTTTCTGGGGGCGATCAGCCCCAGCATTTT.

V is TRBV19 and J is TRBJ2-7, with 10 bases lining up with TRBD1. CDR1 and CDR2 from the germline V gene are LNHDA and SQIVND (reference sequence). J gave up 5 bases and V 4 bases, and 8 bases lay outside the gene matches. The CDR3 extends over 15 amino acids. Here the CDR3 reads CASSRSSGQGNEQYF. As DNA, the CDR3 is TGTGCCAGTAGTAGGAGTTCGGGACAGGGGAACGAGCAGTACTTC.

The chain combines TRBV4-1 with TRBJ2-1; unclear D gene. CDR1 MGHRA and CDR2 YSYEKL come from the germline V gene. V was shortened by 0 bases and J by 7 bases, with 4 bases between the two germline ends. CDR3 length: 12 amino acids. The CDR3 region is CASSQESNEQFF. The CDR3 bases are TGCGCCAGCAGCCAAGAATCGAATGAGCAGTTCTTC.

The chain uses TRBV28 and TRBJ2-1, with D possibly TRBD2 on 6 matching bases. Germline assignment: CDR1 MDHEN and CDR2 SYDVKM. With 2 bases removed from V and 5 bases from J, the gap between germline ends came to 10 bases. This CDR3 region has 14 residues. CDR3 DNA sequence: TGTGCCAGCAGTTTACCACTAGCCAACAATGAGCAGTTCTTC. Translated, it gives CASSLPLANNEQFF.

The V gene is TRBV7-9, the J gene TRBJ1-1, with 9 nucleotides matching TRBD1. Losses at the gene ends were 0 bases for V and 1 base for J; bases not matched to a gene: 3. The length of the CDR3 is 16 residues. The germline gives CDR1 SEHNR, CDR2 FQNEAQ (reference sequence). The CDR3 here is CASSLAQGQGNTEAFF. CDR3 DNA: TGTGCCAGCAGCTTAGCTCAGGGACAGGGGAACACTGAAGCTTTCTTT.

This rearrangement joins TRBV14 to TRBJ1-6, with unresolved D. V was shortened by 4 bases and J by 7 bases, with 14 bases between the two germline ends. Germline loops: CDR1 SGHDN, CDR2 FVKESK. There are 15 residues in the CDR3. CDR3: CASSRVAGWNSPLHF. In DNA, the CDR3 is TGTGCCAGCAGCCGGGTTGCCGGGTGGAATTCACCCCTCCACTTT.

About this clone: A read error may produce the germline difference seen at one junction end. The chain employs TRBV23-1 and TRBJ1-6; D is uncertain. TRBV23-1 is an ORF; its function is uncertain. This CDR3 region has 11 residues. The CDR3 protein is CASSQPTAPPF. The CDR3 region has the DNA TGCGCCAGCAGTCAACCGACGGCTCCCCCGTTT.

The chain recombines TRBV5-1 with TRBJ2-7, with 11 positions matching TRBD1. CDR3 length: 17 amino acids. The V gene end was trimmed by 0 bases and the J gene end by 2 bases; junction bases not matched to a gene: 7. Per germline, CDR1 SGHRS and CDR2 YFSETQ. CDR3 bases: TGCGCCAGCAGCTTGGAGGTCCCGGGACAGGGGGCCTACGAGCAGTACTTC. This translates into CASSLEVPGQGAYEQYF.

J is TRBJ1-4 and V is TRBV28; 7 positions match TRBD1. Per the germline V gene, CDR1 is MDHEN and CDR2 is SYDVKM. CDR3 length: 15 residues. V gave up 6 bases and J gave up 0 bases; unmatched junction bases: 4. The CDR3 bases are TGTGCCAGCAGCCTGGGACAGTCAACTAATGAAAAACTGTTTTTT. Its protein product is CASSLGQSTNEKLFF.

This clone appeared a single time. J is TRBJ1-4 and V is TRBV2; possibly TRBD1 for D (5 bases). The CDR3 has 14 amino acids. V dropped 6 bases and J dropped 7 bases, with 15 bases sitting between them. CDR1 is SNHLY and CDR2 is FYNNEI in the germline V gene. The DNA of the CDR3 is TGTGCCAGCAGAGACGGGGGGGTTGGTGAAAAACTGTTTTTT. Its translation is CASRDGGVGEKLFF.

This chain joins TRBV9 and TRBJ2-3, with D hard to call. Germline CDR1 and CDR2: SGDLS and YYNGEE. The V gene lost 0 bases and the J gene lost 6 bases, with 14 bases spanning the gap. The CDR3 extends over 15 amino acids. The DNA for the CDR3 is TGTGCCAGCAGCGTAGATTTCACTCTAAGTGATACGCAGTATTTT. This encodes CASSVDFTLSDTQYF.

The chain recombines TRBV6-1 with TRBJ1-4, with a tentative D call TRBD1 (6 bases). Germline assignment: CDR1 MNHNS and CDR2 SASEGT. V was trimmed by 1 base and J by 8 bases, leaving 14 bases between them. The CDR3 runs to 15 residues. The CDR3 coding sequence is TGTGCCAGCAGTGAAGAGGGGGGGAGACCCGAAAAACTGTTTTTT. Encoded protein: CASSEEGGRPEKLFF.

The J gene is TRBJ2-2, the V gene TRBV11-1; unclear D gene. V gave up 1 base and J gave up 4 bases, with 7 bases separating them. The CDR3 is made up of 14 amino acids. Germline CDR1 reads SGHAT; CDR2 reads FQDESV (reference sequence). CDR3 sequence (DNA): TGTGCCAGCAGCTTAGGCCGTCTCACCGGGGAGCTGTTTTTT. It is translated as CASSLGRLTGELFF. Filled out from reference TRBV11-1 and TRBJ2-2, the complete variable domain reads EAEVAQSPRYKITEKSQAVAFWCDPISGHATLYWYRQILGQGPELLVQFQDESVVDDSQLPKDRFSAERLKGVDSTLKIQPAELGDSAMYLCASSLGRLTGELFFGEGSRLTVL.

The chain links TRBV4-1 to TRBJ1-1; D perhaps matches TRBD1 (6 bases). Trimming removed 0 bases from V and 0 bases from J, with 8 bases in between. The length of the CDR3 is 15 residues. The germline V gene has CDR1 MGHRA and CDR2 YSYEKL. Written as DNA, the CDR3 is TGCGCCAGCAGCCAAGACGGGGGCTTGAACACTGAAGCTTTCTTT. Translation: CASSQDGGLNTEAFF.

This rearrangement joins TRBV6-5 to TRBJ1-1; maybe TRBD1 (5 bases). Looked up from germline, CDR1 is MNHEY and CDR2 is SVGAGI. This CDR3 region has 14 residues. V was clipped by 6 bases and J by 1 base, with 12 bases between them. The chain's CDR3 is CASRSTGGNTEAFF. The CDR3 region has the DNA TGTGCCAGCAGGTCCACAGGCGGGAACACTGAAGCTTTCTTT.

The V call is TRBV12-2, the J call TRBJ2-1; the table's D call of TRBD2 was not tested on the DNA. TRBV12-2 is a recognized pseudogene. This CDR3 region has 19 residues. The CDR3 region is CASRLADSSGGSSYNEQFF. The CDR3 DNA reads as TGTGCAAGTCGCTTAGCGGACTCTAGCGGGGGGAGCTCCTACAATGAGCAGTTCTTC.